This T cell receptor beta chain was captured in a study of cytomegalovirus exposure and HLA in healthy donors. TCRdb's copy holds only in-frame clones and misses some; the assay was immunoSEQ multiplex PCR. The sample has about 220,000 clones; approximately 88% are singletons. Germline CDR1 GTSNPN, CDR2 SVGIG (reference sequence). V was trimmed by 5 bases and J by 0 bases, leaving 8 bases between them. The CDR3 spans 13 residues. This sequence originates from a woman aged 25 to 39 in good health and CMV-seropositive. The chain has TRBV30 and TRBJ1-3; the D is unclear. Sequenced input: PBMCs. Here the CDR3 reads CAWGPDSGNTIYF. CDR3 bases: TGTGCCTGGGGACCGGACTCTGGAAACACCATATATTTT.